This paragraph covers one T cell receptor (beta chain) sequence. The data were produced by immunoSEQ multiplex PCR, yet TCRdb's version contains in-frame clones alone and is incomplete. The sample consists of fewer than 250,000 clones, roughly 88% of them appearing once. Germline V lookup: CDR1 GTSNPN, CDR2 SVGIG (reference sequence). Trimming removed 6 bases from V and 7 bases from J, with 13 bases in between. The CDR3 has 12 amino acids. The record originates from a study of blood T cell repertoires in COVID-19. Study summary: Sample material is recorded as cDNA or gDNA derived from T cells, B-cell-depleted T cells, or PBMCs.

Across 20 to 25 US areas, participants ranged in age from 18 to 89 years. V is TRBV30 and J is TRBJ2-1; D gene ambiguous. This clonotype was sampled from a woman aged 50 to 60 who had recovered from COVID-19. The sequenced sample consisted of PBMCs or T cells enriched from blood (not recorded which). The CDR3, as DNA: TGTGCCTGCTCACTTACGAGAAATGAGCAGTTCTTC. This codes for CACSLTRNEQFF. Filled out from reference TRBV30 and TRBJ2-1, the complete variable domain reads SQTIHQWPATLVQPVGSPLSLECTVEGTSNPNLYWYRQAAGRGLQLLFYSVGIGQISSEVPQNLSASRPQDRQFILSSKKLLLSDSGFYLCACSLTRNEQFFGPGTRLTVL.